This paragraph covers one TCR beta chain sequence. Its antigen is unknown. At one boundary the junction diverges from the germline segment, which might be a read error. CDR1 and CDR2 were assigned from the germline V gene (reference sequence) as SGHNT and YYREEE. The CDR3 runs 14 amino acids, cysteine and phenylalanine included. Kept here is only the CDR3 DNA, which spans 42 bases and is read in frame from base 1. The library was made by the immunoSEQ multiplex PCR assay. The multiplex PCR relied on a mix of 60 forward primers for TCR Vbeta segments and 13 reverse primers for TCR Jbeta segments. Amplification of the CDR3 region of rearranged TCR beta genes was performed with a multiplex PCR assay on genomic DNA. Amplified TCR beta libraries were sequenced as 87-base-pair reads on the Illumina HiSeq System. The authors processed their data as follows. In a later analysis, tens of millions of unique TCR beta chains were counted across the 666 repertoires, and around 10 million of these chains were shared by at least two donors. Raw reads were error-corrected and collapsed into unique sequences with a nearest-neighbor algorithm that merged closely related sequences to remove PCR and sequencing errors. V, D and J gene segments were assigned by aligning CDR3 sequences to IMGT reference sequences. Each retained sequence needed at least a six-nucleotide match to both a V gene segment and a J gene segment. A rearrangement was called productive if the CDR3 had no stop codons and remained in frame with V and J, and every other rearrangement was called non-productive. CDR3 was defined by IMGT convention, running from the second conserved V-encoded cysteine to the conserved J-encoded phenylalanine. The earlier analysis of 587 of the donors excluded sequences that lacked an unambiguous match to a single V gene segment. In an earlier analysis of 587 of the donors, V segments were called functional above 56.7% productive rearrangements and were called segregating when the between-donor standard deviation exceeded 5%. A statistical classification framework was built to diagnose cytomegalovirus status from the catalog of TCR beta chain sequences. A later analysis assigned V and J genes by comparing TCR nucleotide sequences with IMGT/GENE-DB human TR gene sequences. The TCRdist pipeline was used in a later analysis to assign CDR3 sequences and most-parsimonious VDJ recombination scenarios. In a later analysis, every TCR beta chain was defined by the combination of its CDR3 amino acid sequence and its V-gene family, and reads without a unique V-gene family were dropped. A later analysis removed 500 to 600 highly shared, low-generation-probability nucleotide sequences to deal with suspected cross-contamination and a sequencing artifact. In a later analysis, a clonal expansion index for each public chain was calculated from normalized within-repertoire ranks of inferred template counts. In a later analysis, generation probabilities were computed using a VDJ recombination model fitted to out-of-frame rearrangements, and the results were checked against IGoR. In a later analysis, TCR-TCR, TCR-HLA and TCR-CMV co-occurrence was scored with hypergeometric tests, and a repertoire-size bias correction was applied to TCR pairs. A later analysis estimated false discovery rates by permuting HLA or CMV assignments 20 times. In a later analysis, co-occurring TCRs were grouped with DBSCAN, and TCRdist sequence similarity was added when clustering was performed within HLA-allele-positive subsets. For co-occurrence clustering, repertoires with fewer than 30,000 or more than 120,000 public chains were excluded, along with roughly five repertoires with anomalous nucleotide sharing. TCRdb holds this immuneACCESS table with in-frame rearrangements only. Some clones are missing; in checked studies, unresolved V genes explain under half, and the rest has no known cause. V, J and clone size are those of that table, while D and trimming were read from the DNA. Within this sample are more than 85,000 clones, with 83% of them counted one time only. Roughly 6.1% of the sample is in the top ten clones.

The sample belongs to a study of cytomegalovirus exposure and HLA in healthy donors (dated by TCRdb to about 2017). About the full investigation: According to an earlier analysis of a few hundred of the donors, some 180 million T cells yielded 117 million unique TCR beta sequences and about 300 Gb of sequence data. An earlier analysis of around 540 of the donors applied high-throughput TCR beta sequencing to assess whether each TCR beta V gene segment acted as functional or pseudogenic. In the later analysis, no new phenotypic data were used to find candidate immune exposures; instead, reliance was placed on TCR beta sequences and their occurrence across donors. In a later genetic analysis, genome-wide SNP genotypes for about 55% of the roughly 700 donors were used, and that subset was treated as a discovery cohort. To predict cytomegalovirus infection status, the study combined high-throughput TCR immunosequencing, statistical association of individual TCRs with disease status, and machine learning. A separate validation cohort of 90 to 150 different subjects was used in addition to the 666-subject first cohort. Using immunosequencing, the study profiled T cell repertoires from approximately 700 subjects and related those repertoires to cytomegalovirus serostatus. Among the roughly 400 genotyped donors, approximately 81% belonged to the genetic ancestry cluster associated with self-reported Caucasian donors. A later analysis re-examined previously published TCR beta repertoires from over 500 donors and added high-resolution HLA genotyping to investigate patterns of TCR occurrence. The number of donors typed differed by locus, with about 629-640 for A, B, C, DRB1 and DQB1, roughly 550 for DQA1, about 610 for DPA1, and approximately 470 for DPB1. About 320 gigabases of sequencing data and approximately 85 million unique TCR sequences were included in an early release covering roughly 600 HLA-typed donors. Donor age, sex, ethnicity and CMV serostatus were compiled together with the repertoire data. Across approximately 420 genotyped donors of the cohort, an average of roughly 250,000 unique TCR beta nucleotide sequences per donor were sequenced, and 15% to 20% of those sequences were non-productive. Class I and class II HLA loci were covered by the typing at four-digit resolution. The study was designed to test whether signatures of past pathogen exposure could be identified by cataloging public T cell receptors. Roughly 5 DR-DQ haplotypes were treated as single units for association and clustering because of strong linkage in the cohort. All discovery cohort repertoires had been generated using a single sequencing platform.

General findings and caveats noted by the study authors: Presence/absence analyses assumed roughly uniform sequencing depth across donors, an assumption that may not hold. Correlated functional status among segregating V segments might be attributable to linkage disequilibrium, but an unknown experimental factor could not be ruled out. In the study, approximately 160 TCR beta chains were listed as associated with cytomegalovirus. Most TCR sequences were observed very rarely across donors, whereas some public TCRs were present in many individuals. A further reported finding was that TCR beta sequences accurately predicted the HLA-A and HLA-B alleles for most subjects in the first cohort. A later analysis found that most CMV-associated TCR beta chains appeared HLA-restricted, with HLA associations seemingly driven largely by CMV exposure. At a false discovery rate of 0.05, a later analysis linked under 20,000 TCR beta sequences to specific HLA alleles. In a later genetic analysis, a missense DCLRE1C variant was associated with V-gene and J-gene trimming of TCR beta chains, and the association was replicated in an independent cohort. Because some donors lacked HLA typing at each locus, the association tests relied only on the typed subset. According to a later analysis, parvovirus B19, influenza, CMV and Epstein-Barr virus appeared linked to several top co-occurrence clusters. The authors suggested that the approach could potentially be generalized to other disease states and immunological phenotypes. A group of highly shared sequence variants was considered likely to be a technical artifact of the sequencing pipeline. In vitro tests confirmed that a few of the cytomegalovirus-associated TCR beta chains recognize cytomegalovirus antigens. In a later genetic analysis, fewer N-insertions in productive TCRs were reported among donors in an Asian-associated ancestry cluster than the roughly 700-donor mean. In a later analysis, TCR association rates were found to vary across HLA loci, with the most associated TCRs seen for DRB1 alleles and the fewest for HLA-C alleles. Broadly in line with IMGT annotations, most TCR beta V segments showed up in productive rearrangements about 87% or about 30% of the time in an earlier analysis of about 500 of the donors. The classifier was reported to diagnose cytomegalovirus status with high specificity and sensitivity in both the original cohort and the validation cohort. In a later analysis, HLA-associated TCR beta chains showed more clonal expansion and lower generation probabilities than non-associated chains that were equally common. The only immune exposure information available for the cohort was CMV serostatus. The earlier analysis of 587 of the donors excluded some 15 rarely observed V segments, including chromosome 9 orphons, because counts were too low. Some IMGT-functional V segments, including TRBV6-2 and TRBV6-3, could not be distinguished by the 87-base-pair reads and were therefore excluded. The cohort was sequenced for TCR beta chains only, and without alpha or paired-chain data the features that could be detected were limited. When HLA alleles, especially DR and DQ, strongly co-occurred, TCR associations were difficult to assign to individual alleles.

The cohort consisted of 600 to 700 healthy bone marrow donors. At the time of sampling, all cohort members were nominally healthy, though unrecorded immune exposures were likely present. The donor was CMV seronegative and belonged to the group of 350 to 400 seronegative cohort members. Every donor gave a peripheral blood sample, and the peripheral blood mononuclear cells from that sample were used for TCR beta sequencing. Genomic DNA was extracted from the blood cell samples with the Qiagen DNeasy Blood Extraction Kit. Sample: PBMCs. The chain is encoded by TRBV5-4 joined to TRBJ1-1; 7 of the junction bases match TRBD1. The TCR sequence derives from a man aged 18-30 years in good health and CMV-seronegative. Here the CDR3 is given as CASSALTGNPEAFF. At the DNA level, the sequence is TGTGCCAGCAGCGCCTTGACAGGGAACCCTGAAGCTTTCTTT.